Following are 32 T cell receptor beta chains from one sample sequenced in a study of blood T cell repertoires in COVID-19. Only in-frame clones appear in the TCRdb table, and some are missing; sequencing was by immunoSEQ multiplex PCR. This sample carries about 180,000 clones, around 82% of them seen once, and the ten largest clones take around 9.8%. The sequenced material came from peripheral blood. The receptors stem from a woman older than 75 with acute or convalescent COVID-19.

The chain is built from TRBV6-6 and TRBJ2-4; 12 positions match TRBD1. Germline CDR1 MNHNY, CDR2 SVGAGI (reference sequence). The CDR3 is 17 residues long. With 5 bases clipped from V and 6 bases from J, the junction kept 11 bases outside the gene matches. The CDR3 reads CASSRRDRGQWGNIQYF. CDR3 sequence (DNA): TGTGCCAGCAGTCGCCGGGACAGGGGGCAGTGGGGAAACATTCAGTACTTC.

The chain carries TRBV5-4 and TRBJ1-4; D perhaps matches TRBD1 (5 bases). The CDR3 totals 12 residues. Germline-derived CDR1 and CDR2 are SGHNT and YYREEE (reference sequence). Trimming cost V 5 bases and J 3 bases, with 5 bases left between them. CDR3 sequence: CASRGANEKLFF. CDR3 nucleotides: TGTGCCAGCAGAGGGGCTAATGAAAAACTGTTTTTT. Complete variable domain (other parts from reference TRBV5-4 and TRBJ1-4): ETGVTQSPTHLIKTRGQQVTLRCSSQSGHNTVSWYQQALGQGPQFIFQYYREEENGRGNFPPRFSGLQFPNYSSELNVNALELDDSALYLCASRGANEKLFFGSGTQLSVL.

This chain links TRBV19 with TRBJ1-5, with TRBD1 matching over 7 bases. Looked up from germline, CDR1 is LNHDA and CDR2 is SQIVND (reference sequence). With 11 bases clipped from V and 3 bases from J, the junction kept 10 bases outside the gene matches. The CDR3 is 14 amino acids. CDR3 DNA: TGTGCCGCCTCCCGGACAGGCGCCAATCAGCCCCAGCATTTT. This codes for CAASRTGANQPQHF.

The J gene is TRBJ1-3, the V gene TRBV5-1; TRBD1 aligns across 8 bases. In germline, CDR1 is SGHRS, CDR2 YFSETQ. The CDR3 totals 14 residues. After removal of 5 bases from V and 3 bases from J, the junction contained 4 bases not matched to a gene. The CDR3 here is CASSQGALGNTIYF. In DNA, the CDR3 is TGCGCCAGCAGTCAGGGGGCGCTTGGAAACACCATATATTTT.

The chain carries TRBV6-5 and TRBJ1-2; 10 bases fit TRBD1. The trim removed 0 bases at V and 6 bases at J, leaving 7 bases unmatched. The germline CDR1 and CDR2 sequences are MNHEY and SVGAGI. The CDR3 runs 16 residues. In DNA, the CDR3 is TGTGCCAGCAGTTACTCGAGGGACAGGGGTTCCCATGGCTACACCTTC. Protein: CASSYSRDRGSHGYTF.

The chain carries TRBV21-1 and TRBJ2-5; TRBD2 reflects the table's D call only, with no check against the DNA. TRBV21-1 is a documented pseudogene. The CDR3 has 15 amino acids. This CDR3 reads CARGPVLALPGTQYF. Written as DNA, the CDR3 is TGTGCCAGGGGTCCCGTTCTAGCGCTCCCGGGAACCCAGTACTTC.

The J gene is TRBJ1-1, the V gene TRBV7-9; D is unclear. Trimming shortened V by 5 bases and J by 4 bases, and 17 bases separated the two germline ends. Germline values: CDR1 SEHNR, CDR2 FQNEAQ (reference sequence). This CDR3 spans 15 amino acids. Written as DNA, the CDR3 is TGTGCCAGCAGCCCGGCACTCGGGGAAGGCACTGAAGCTTTCTTT. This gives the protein CASSPALGEGTEAFF.

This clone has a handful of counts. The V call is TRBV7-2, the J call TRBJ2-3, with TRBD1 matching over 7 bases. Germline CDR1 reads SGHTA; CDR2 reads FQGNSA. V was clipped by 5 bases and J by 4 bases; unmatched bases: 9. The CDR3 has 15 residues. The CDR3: CASSAQQGRADTQYF. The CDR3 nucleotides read TGTGCCAGCAGCGCCCAACAGGGGCGGGCAGATACGCAGTATTTT.

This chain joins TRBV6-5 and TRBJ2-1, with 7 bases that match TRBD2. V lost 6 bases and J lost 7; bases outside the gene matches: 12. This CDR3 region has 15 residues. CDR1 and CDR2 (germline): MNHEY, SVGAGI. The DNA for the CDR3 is TGTGCCAGCAGGGGGACTACGTGGGTGTCGAATGAGCAGTTCTTC. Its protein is CASRGTTWVSNEQFF.

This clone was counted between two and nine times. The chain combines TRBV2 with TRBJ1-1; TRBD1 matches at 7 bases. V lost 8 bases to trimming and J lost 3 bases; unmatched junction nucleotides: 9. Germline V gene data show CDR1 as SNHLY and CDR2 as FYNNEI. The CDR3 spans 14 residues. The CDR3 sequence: CASYRQGPHTEAFF. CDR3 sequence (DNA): TGTGCCAGCTACCGACAGGGACCACACACTGAAGCTTTCTTT.

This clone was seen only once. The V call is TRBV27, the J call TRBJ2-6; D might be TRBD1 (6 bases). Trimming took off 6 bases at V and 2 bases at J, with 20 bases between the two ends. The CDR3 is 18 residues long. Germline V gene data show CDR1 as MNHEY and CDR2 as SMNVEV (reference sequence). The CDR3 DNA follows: TGTGCCAGCAGAGGGGGAAGACCCACCACCACTGGGGCCAACGTCCTGACTTTC. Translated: CASRGGRPTTTGANVLTF. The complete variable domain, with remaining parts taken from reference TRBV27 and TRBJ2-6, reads EAQVTQNPRYLITVTGKKLTVTCSQNMNHEYMSWYRQDPGLGLRQIYYSMNVEVTDKGDVPEGYKVSRKEKRNFPLILESPSPNQTSLYFCASRGGRPTTTGANVLTFGAGSRLTVL.

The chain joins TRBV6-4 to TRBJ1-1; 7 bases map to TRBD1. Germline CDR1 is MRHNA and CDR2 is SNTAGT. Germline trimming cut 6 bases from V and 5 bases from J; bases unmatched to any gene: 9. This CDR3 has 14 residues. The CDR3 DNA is TGTGCCAGCAGCACGGCCCCAGGGGGTACTGAAGCTTTCTTT. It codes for CASSTAPGGTEAFF.

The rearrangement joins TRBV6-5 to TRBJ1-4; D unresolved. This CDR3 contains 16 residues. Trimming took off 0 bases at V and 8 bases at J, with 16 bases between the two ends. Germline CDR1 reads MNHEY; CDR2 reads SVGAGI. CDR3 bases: TGTGCCAGCAGTTACTCGAGCCAGAATCCGAGGGAAAAACTGTTTTTT. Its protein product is CASSYSSQNPREKLFF.

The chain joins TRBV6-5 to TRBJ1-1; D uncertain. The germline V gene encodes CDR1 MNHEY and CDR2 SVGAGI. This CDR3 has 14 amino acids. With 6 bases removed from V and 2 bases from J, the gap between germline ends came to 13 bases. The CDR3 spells CASRRVSANTEAFF. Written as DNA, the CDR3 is TGTGCCAGCAGGCGGGTCTCGGCTAACACTGAAGCTTTCTTT.

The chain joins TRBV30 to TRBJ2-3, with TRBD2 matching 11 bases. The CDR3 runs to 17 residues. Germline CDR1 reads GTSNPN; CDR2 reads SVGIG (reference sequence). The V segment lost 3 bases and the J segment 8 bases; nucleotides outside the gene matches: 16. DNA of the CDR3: TGTGCCTGGAGCCGATTAGCGGGAGGGAACCAGGGTTTTACGCAGTATTTT. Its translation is CAWSRLAGGNQGFTQYF.

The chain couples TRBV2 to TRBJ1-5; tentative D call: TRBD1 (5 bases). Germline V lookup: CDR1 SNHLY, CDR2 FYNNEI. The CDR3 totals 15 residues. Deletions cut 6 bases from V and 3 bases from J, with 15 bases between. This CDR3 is CASSPGLNFNQPQHF. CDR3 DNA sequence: TGTGCCAGCAGCCCGGGACTGAATTTCAATCAGCCCCAGCATTTT.

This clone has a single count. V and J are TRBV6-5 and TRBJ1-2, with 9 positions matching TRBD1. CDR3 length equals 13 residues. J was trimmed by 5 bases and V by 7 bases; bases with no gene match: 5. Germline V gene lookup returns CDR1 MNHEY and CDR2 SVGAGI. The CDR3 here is CASKQGARYGYTF. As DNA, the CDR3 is TGTGCCAGCAAACAGGGGGCGCGATATGGCTACACCTTC.

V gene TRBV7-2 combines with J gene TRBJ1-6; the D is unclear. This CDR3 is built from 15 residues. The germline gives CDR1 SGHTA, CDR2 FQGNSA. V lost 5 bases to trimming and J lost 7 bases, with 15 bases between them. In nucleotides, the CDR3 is TGTGCCAGCAGCCCCGAGGCGGGAAGAAATTCACCCCTCCACTTT. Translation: CASSPEAGRNSPLHF.

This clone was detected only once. Here the CDR3 reads CAWSRDRGGGYTF. Written as DNA, the CDR3 is TGTGCCTGGAGCCGCGACAGGGGAGGAGGCTACACCTTC. The chain carries TRBV30 and TRBJ1-2, with TRBD1 identical over 8 bases. The CDR3 sequence is 13 residues long. CDR1 and CDR2 (germline): GTSNPN, SVGIG (reference sequence). The V segment lost 3 bases and the J segment 8 bases; nucleotides outside the gene matches: 8. Supplemented by reference TRBV30 and TRBJ1-2, the full variable domain reads SQTIHQWPATLVQPVGSPLSLECTVEGTSNPNLYWYRQAAGRGLQLLFYSVGIGQISSEVPQNLSASRPQDRQFILSSKKLLLSDSGFYLCAWSRDRGGGYTFGSGTRLTVV.

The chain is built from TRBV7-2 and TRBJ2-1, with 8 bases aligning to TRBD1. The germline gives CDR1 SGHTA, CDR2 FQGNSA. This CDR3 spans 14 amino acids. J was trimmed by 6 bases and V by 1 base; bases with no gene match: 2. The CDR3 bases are TGTGCCAGCAGCTTAGACAGGGGGAGCAATGAGCAGTTCTTC. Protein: CASSLDRGSNEQFF.

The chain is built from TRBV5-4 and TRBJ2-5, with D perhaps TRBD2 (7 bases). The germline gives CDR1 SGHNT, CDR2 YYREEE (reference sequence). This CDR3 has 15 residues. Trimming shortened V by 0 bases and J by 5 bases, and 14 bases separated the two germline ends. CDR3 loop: CASSLVSGEGETQYF. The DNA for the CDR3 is TGTGCCAGCAGCTTGGTATCAGGGGAGGGGGAGACCCAGTACTTC.

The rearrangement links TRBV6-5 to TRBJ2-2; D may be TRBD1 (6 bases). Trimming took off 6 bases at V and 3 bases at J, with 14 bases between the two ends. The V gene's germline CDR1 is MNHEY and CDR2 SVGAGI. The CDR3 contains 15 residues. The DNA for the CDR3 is TGTGCCAGCAGCCCCAGGGGCTGGGACACCGGGGAGCTGTTTTTT. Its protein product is CASSPRGWDTGELFF.

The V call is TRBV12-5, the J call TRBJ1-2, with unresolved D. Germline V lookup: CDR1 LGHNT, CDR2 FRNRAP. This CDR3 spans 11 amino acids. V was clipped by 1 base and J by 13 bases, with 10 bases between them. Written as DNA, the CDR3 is TGTGCTAGTGGTTTGGGCGGGCCATCCACCTTC. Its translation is CASGLGGPSTF. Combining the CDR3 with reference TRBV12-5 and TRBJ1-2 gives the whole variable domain DARVTQTPRHKVTEMGQEVTMRCQPILGHNTVFWYRQTMMQGLELLAYFRNRAPLDDSGMPKDRFSAEMPDATLATLKIQPSEPRDSAVYFCASGLGGPSTFGSGTRLTVV.

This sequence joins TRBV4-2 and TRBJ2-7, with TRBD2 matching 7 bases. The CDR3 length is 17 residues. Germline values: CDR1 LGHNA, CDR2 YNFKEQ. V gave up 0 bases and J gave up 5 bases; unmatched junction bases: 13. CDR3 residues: CASSQERNAGVRNEQYF. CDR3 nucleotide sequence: TGTGCCAGCAGCCAAGAGAGAAACGCGGGAGTTAGGAACGAGCAGTACTTC.

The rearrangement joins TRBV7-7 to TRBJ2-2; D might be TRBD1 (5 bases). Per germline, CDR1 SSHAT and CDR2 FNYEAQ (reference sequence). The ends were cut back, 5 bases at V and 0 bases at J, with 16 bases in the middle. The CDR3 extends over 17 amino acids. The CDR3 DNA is TGTGCCAGCAGCAAAGGGCCAACAGGTTCGAACACCGGGGAGCTGTTTTTT. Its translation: CASSKGPTGSNTGELFF.

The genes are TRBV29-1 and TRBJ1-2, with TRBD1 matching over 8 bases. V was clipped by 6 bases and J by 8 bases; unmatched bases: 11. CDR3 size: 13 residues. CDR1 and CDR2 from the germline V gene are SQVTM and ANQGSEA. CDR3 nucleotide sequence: TGCAGCGTCCAGACAGGGGATGTAGGCGGCTACACCTTC. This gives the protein CSVQTGDVGGYTF.

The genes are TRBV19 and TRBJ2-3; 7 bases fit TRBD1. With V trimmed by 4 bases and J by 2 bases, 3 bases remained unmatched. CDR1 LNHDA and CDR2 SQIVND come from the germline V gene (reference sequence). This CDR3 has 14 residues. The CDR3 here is CASSTGQLTDTQYF. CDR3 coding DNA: TGTGCCAGTAGTACGGGACAGCTCACAGATACGCAGTATTTT.

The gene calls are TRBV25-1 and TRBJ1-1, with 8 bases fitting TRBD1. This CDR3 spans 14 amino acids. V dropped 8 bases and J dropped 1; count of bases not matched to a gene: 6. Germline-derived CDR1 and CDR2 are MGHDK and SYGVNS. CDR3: CASAYRGGNTEAFF. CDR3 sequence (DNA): TGTGCCAGCGCTTACAGGGGGGGGAACACTGAAGCTTTCTTT.

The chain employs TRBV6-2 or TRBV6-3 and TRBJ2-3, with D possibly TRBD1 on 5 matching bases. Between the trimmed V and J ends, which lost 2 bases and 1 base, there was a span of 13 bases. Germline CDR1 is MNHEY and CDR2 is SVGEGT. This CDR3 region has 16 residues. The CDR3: CASSYERQFGTDTQYF. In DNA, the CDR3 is TGTGCCAGCAGTTACGAGAGACAGTTCGGCACAGATACGCAGTATTTT.

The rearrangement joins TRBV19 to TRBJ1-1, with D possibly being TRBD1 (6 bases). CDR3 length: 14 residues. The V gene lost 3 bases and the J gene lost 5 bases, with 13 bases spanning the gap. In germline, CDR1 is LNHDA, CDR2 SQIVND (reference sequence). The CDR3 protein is CASSILGQKTEAFF. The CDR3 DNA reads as TGTGCCAGTAGTATTTTAGGACAGAAGACTGAAGCTTTCTTT.

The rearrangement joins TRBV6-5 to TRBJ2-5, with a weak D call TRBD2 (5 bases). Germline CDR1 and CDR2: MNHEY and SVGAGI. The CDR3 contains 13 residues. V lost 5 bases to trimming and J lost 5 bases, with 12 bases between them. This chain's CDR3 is CASSLPGEETQYF. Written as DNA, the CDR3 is TGTGCCAGCAGTCTTCCCGGGGAGGAGACCCAGTACTTC.

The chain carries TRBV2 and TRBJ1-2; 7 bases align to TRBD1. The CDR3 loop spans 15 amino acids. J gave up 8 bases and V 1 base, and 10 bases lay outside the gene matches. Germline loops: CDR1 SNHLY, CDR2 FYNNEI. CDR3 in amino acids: CASSEGQGGRSGYTF. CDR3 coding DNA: TGTGCCAGCAGTGAAGGACAGGGTGGCAGATCGGGCTACACCTTC.